This T cell receptor (beta chain) was identified during a study of T cell responses to AZD1222 COVID-19 vaccine. Assay used: immunoSEQ multiplex PCR; TCRdb lists only in-frame clones, some missing. The sample records about 91,000 clones, about 93% being singletons. This clone was detected only once. What it binds is not known. Overall study results and limits: After two AZD1222 doses, spike-specific TCR breadth and depth rose versus day 0. Regions 160-218 and 743-854 dominated among vaccine-associated CD4 TCRs spanning spike. Among the donors, most were white British and more were female, and clonal diversity was possibly underestimated.

The length of the CDR3 is 13 residues. CDR1 LNHDA and CDR2 SQIVND come from the germline V gene (reference sequence). The V end lost 8 bases, the J end lost 0 bases, and 8 bases lay between the germline ends. The TCR sequence derives from an adult who received the AZD1222 COVID-19 vaccine. The sequencing used peripheral blood, collected 28 days after the second AZD1222 dose. The rearrangement uses TRBV19 and TRBJ1-3; unclear D gene. Here the CDR3 DNA reads TGTGCCAGTCAACAGTACTCTGGAAACACCATATATTTT. Amino acid sequence: CASQQYSGNTIYF.